Following are 28 T cell receptor beta chains from one sample sequenced in a study of T cell responses to AZD1222 COVID-19 vaccine. Generated by immunoSEQ multiplex PCR, the TCRdb table keeps only in-frame clones and is missing some. The sample holds 85,000 to 100,000 clones, roughly 85% seen once. The sequencing here drew on peripheral blood, taken on day 0 of AZD1222 vaccination. These receptors were obtained from an adult in good health.

The chain employs TRBV6-5 and TRBJ2-7; D remains unclear. The CDR3 sequence is 14 residues long. From germline, CDR1 is MNHEY and CDR2 SVGAGI. With 2 bases removed from V and 4 bases from J, the gap between germline ends came to 12 bases. Here the CDR3 DNA reads TGTGCCAGCAGTTACGGGTCGACCTCGTACGAGCAGTACTTC. This encodes CASSYGSTSYEQYF.

The chain links TRBV2 to TRBJ1-3, with unresolved D. The CDR3 runs 12 residues. Germline-derived CDR1 and CDR2 are SNHLY and FYNNEI. V was shortened by 6 bases and J by 2 bases, with 5 bases between the two germline ends. CDR3 loop: CASSKPGNTIYF. For the CDR3, the DNA is TGTGCCAGCAGCAAACCTGGAAACACCATATATTTT.

The table lists this clone with a count of one. The rearrangement joins TRBV27 to TRBJ2-7; either TRBD1 or TRBD2 may fit D (5 bases each). Trimming removed 8 bases at V and 4 bases at J, with 15 bases between. Looked up from germline, CDR1 is MNHEY and CDR2 is SMNVEV (reference sequence). CDR3 length: 13 amino acids. In nucleotides, the CDR3 is TGTGCCAGCCAGCCTAGAGGGGTTTACGAGCAGTACTTC. This gives the protein CASQPRGVYEQYF.

V is TRBV7-6 and J is TRBJ2-5; D uncertain. The germline V gene has CDR1 SGHVS and CDR2 FNYEAQ. The CDR3 runs 16 residues. Trimming left V 1 base short and J 3 bases short, with 15 bases between. The DNA for the CDR3 is TGTGCCAGCAGCTTAGGGGCAGTCATGACCAAAGAGACCCAGTACTTC. Its protein is CASSLGAVMTKETQYF.

The rearrangement links TRBV9 to TRBJ2-3; 8 bases agree with TRBD1. Germline V CDR1 and CDR2: SGDLS, YYNGEE. The CDR3 totals 14 residues. V trimming: 3 bases; J trimming: 5 bases; junction bases outside the gene matches: 5. The CDR3 loop reads CASSGGQVGDTQYF. CDR3 in DNA: TGTGCCAGCAGCGGGGGACAGGTAGGAGATACGCAGTATTTT.

This rearrangement joins TRBV10-3 to TRBJ1-3, with 9 bases fitting TRBD1. CDR3 length equals 15 residues. Trimming removed 1 base from V and 3 bases from J; junction bases left unmatched: 1. The germline gives CDR1 ENHRY, CDR2 SYGVKD. CDR3: CAISEWTGDGNTIYF. For the CDR3, the DNA is TGTGCCATCAGTGAGTGGACAGGGGATGGAAACACCATATATTTT.

V is TRBV19 and J is TRBJ2-7; tentatively, D is TRBD2 (6 bases). Trimming took off 6 bases at V and 2 bases at J, with 17 bases between the two ends. The CDR3 has 15 residues. Germline lookup yields CDR1 LNHDA and CDR2 SQIVND (reference sequence). As DNA, the CDR3 is TGTGCCAGTAGCTCCGGTTCCGGGGGACCCTACGAGCAGTACTTC. It yields the protein CASSSGSGGPYEQYF.

The rearrangement joins TRBV10-3 to TRBJ2-3; 8 nucleotides agree with TRBD2. The J segment lost 5 bases and the V segment lost 10 bases, leaving 8 bases of the junction unmatched. This CDR3 contains 13 residues. The V gene's germline CDR1 is ENHRY and CDR2 SYGVKD. CDR3 in amino acids: CATEAGEGDTQYF. The CDR3 DNA reads as TGTGCCACCGAAGCGGGGGAGGGAGATACGCAGTATTTT.

The CDR3 DNA reads as TGTGCCAGCACCCTGACTAGCAGACGCACAGATACGCAGTATTTT. This codes for CASTLTSRRTDTQYF. The V call is TRBV7-9, the J call TRBJ2-3, with 7 bases identical to TRBD2. J gave up 1 base and V 7 bases, and 8 bases lay outside the gene matches. The CDR3 consists of 15 residues. CDR1 is SEHNR, CDR2 FQNEAQ, per germline (reference sequence).

The chain has TRBV7-2 and TRBJ1-6, with D maybe TRBD1 (5 bases). The CDR3 has 16 residues. Trimming pared 1 base from V and 10 bases from J, leaving 17 bases between. CDR1 is SGHTA and CDR2 is FQGNSA in the germline V gene. The CDR3 nucleotides are TGTGCCAGCAGCTTAGGTGGGGCGGGGATGGGATCACCCCTCCACTTT. Encoded protein: CASSLGGAGMGSPLHF.

The rearrangement joins TRBV27 to TRBJ2-5; 7 bases map to TRBD1. Trimming at V came to 2 bases and at J to 1 base, leaving 4 bases not matched to a gene. The V gene's germline CDR1 is MNHEY and CDR2 SMNVEV (reference sequence). This CDR3 is 15 amino acids long. The CDR3 spells CASSLPGTAQETQYF. CDR3 DNA sequence: TGTGCCAGCAGTTTACCGGGGACAGCCCAAGAGACCCAGTACTTC.

This clone was observed a single time. The chain couples TRBV7-2 to TRBJ1-2; D might be TRBD1 (5 bases). The V gene lost 4 bases and the J gene lost 5 bases, with 17 bases spanning the gap. In germline, CDR1 is SGHTA, CDR2 FQGNSA. This CDR3 spans 15 amino acids. This CDR3 reads CASSSRRDGPYGYTF. CDR3 coding DNA: TGTGCCAGCAGCTCACGCCGGGACGGACCTTATGGCTACACCTTC.

This rearrangement joins TRBV4-2 to TRBJ1-2, with TRBD1 matching over 7 bases. Losses at the gene ends were 2 bases for V and 3 bases for J; bases not matched to a gene: 15. The CDR3 runs to 18 residues. From germline, CDR1 is LGHNA and CDR2 YNFKEQ. This chain's CDR3 is CASSQLRTGLRGHYGYTF. The CDR3 region has the DNA TGTGCCAGCAGCCAATTAAGAACTGGGTTGAGGGGGCACTATGGCTACACCTTC.

The V gene is TRBV7-2, the J gene TRBJ2-5; maybe TRBD2 (6 bases). Per germline, CDR1 SGHTA and CDR2 FQGNSA. This CDR3 comprises 14 residues. V shed 3 bases and J shed 1 base, with 9 bases lying between them. CDR3 region: CASSLSSGQETQYF. In nucleotides, the CDR3 is TGTGCCAGCAGCTTGAGTAGCGGCCAAGAGACCCAGTACTTC.

This clone was picked up one time. The CDR3 loop reads CASSLSRAGYTF. Written as DNA, the CDR3 is TGTGCCAGCAGTTTGTCCCGGGCTGGCTACACCTTC. V usage is TRBV12-3 or TRBV12-4 and J usage is TRBJ1-2; no clear D gene. This CDR3 comprises 12 residues. V lost 3 bases and J lost 7, with 9 bases in between.

CDR3 loop: CASSGQLATDTQYF. The CDR3 nucleotides are TGTGCCAGCAGTGGGCAGTTAGCCACAGATACGCAGTATTTT. V usage is TRBV2 and J usage is TRBJ2-3; D uncertain. Germline lookup yields CDR1 SNHLY and CDR2 FYNNEI. Trimming shortened V by 4 bases and J by 2 bases, and 10 bases separated the two germline ends. The CDR3 runs to 14 residues.

The chain links TRBV11-2 to TRBJ2-1; D gene ambiguous. Germline V CDR1 and CDR2: SGHAT, FQNNGV. The length of the CDR3 is 12 residues. V was clipped by 1 base and J by 9 bases, with 7 bases between them. The CDR3 sequence is CASSLVVGEQFF. The CDR3 nucleotides read TGTGCCAGCAGCTTAGTCGTGGGTGAGCAGTTCTTC. Full variable domain (missing parts from reference TRBV11-2 and TRBJ2-1): EAGVAQSPRYKIIEKRQSVAFWCNPISGHATLYWYQQILGQGPKLLIQFQNNGVVDDSQLPKDRFSAERLKGVDSTLKIQPAKLEDSAVYLCASSLVVGEQFFGPGTRLTVL.

The CDR3 region is CASSAGTSSYNEQFF. CDR3 coding DNA: TGTGCCAGCAGCGCCGGGACTAGCTCCTACAATGAGCAGTTCTTC. The chain has TRBV11-2 and TRBJ2-1, with 8 bases identical to TRBD2. The junction had 3 bases not matched to a gene; V was cut back by 5 bases and J by 0 bases. This CDR3 region has 15 residues. Per the germline V gene, CDR1 is SGHAT and CDR2 is FQNNGV.

This clone appeared a single time. The chain recombines TRBV7-9 with TRBJ2-1, with 15 bases identical to TRBD2. The CDR3 loop spans 19 amino acids. Per germline, CDR1 SEHNR and CDR2 FQNEAQ (reference sequence). Trimming at V came to 0 bases and at J to 6 bases, leaving 9 bases not matched to a gene. Here the CDR3 reads CASSLALRTSGRVVNEQFF. CDR3 coding DNA: TGTGCCAGCAGCTTAGCGCTAAGGACTAGCGGGAGGGTGGTCAATGAGCAGTTCTTC.

The chain is built from TRBV5-4 and TRBJ1-2; no clear D gene. The CDR3 has 14 amino acids. Trimming pared 1 base from V and 0 bases from J, leaving 7 bases between. Germline V CDR1 and CDR2: SGHNT, YYREEE (reference sequence). Here the CDR3 reads CASSLPGANYGYTF. The DNA for the CDR3 is TGTGCCAGCAGCTTGCCAGGCGCTAACTATGGCTACACCTTC. The variable domain in full, completed from reference TRBV5-4 and TRBJ1-2, reads ETGVTQSPTHLIKTRGQQVTLRCSSQSGHNTVSWYQQALGQGPQFIFQYYREEENGRGNFPPRFSGLQFPNYSSELNVNALELDDSALYLCASSLPGANYGYTFGSGTRLTVV.

The rearrangement uses TRBV11-2 and TRBJ1-1; no clear D. Germline CDR1 is SGHAT and CDR2 is FQNNGV. The CDR3 contains 15 residues. Trimming pared 1 base from V and 0 bases from J, leaving 9 bases between. The CDR3 region is CASSLGLGVNTEAFF. The CDR3 DNA sequence: TGTGCCAGCAGCTTAGGGCTGGGAGTGAACACTGAAGCTTTCTTT.

The rearrangement links TRBV30 to TRBJ1-5; perhaps TRBD1 as D (5 bases). Trimming pared 0 bases from V and 5 bases from J, leaving 11 bases between. From germline, CDR1 is GTSNPN and CDR2 SVGIG (reference sequence). The CDR3 is 14 amino acids. CDR3 protein: CAWSVTGPHQPQHF. The DNA for the CDR3 is TGTGCCTGGAGTGTAACGGGGCCGCATCAGCCCCAGCATTTT.

The chain uses TRBV5-5 and TRBJ1-4; D remains unclear. Trimming removed 3 bases at V and 7 bases at J, with 10 bases between. The CDR3 spans 13 residues. CDR1 SGHKS and CDR2 YYEKEE come from the germline V gene (reference sequence). The DNA for the CDR3 is TGTGCCAGCAGCTCCCAGCGGGTTGAAAAACTGTTTTTT. It codes for CASSSQRVEKLFF.

CDR3 in amino acids: CASSQEGVTDTQYF. As DNA, the CDR3 is TGCGCCAGCAGCCAAGAGGGCGTGACAGATACGCAGTATTTT. The gene calls are TRBV4-1 and TRBJ2-3; D call uncertain. The V gene lost 0 bases and the J gene lost 3 bases, with 7 bases spanning the gap. Germline V CDR1 and CDR2: MGHRA, YSYEKL. CDR3 length: 14 residues.

The CDR3 protein is CASILSGRSTDTQYF. In DNA form, the CDR3 reads TGTGCCAGCATCCTTAGCGGGAGGAGCACAGATACGCAGTATTTT. J is TRBJ2-3 and V is TRBV2; 10 bases map to TRBD2. The ends lost 7 bases at V and 0 bases at J; junction bases unmatched: 4. Germline assignment: CDR1 SNHLY and CDR2 FYNNEI. The CDR3 sequence is 15 residues long. Complete variable domain (other parts from reference TRBV2 and TRBJ2-3): EPEVTQTPSHQVTQMGQEVILRCVPISNHLYFYWYRQILGQKVEFLVSFYNNEISEKSEIFDDQFSVERPDGSNFTLKIRSTKLEDSAMYFCASILSGRSTDTQYFGPGTRLTVL.

This clone was counted a few times. The CDR3 reads CASSTGQGGNTIYF. The CDR3 region has the DNA TGTGCCAGCAGCACCGGACAGGGTGGAAACACCATATATTTT. The chain combines TRBV5-5 with TRBJ1-3; TRBD1 matches 8 bases. Germline CDR1 is SGHKS and CDR2 is YYEKEE (reference sequence). V was clipped by 4 bases and J by 3 bases; unmatched bases: 3. The CDR3 loop spans 14 amino acids.

This clone was observed a handful of times. The chain joins TRBV6-5 to TRBJ2-2; tentative D call: TRBD2 (6 bases). This CDR3 spans 13 amino acids. Trimming shortened V by 6 bases and J by 12 bases, and 17 bases separated the two germline ends. From germline, CDR1 is MNHEY and CDR2 SVGAGI. CDR3 region: CASRAAGWGQLFF. CDR3 bases: TGTGCCAGCAGAGCAGCGGGTTGGGGACAGCTGTTTTTT.

The chain joins TRBV7-2 to TRBJ2-1, with 15 bases fitting TRBD2. The CDR3 is made up of 15 amino acids. Germline values: CDR1 SGHTA, CDR2 FQGNSA. Trimming took 5 bases from V and 9 from J; bases not matched to a gene: 5. Here the CDR3 DNA reads TGTGCCAGCAGCCCGGGACTAGCGGGAGGTGTTGAGCAGTTCTTC. It specifies CASSPGLAGGVEQFF.